The TCR beta chain described here comes from a study of beta chain features in type 1 diabetes. Notes on the study in general: Any HLA-type effect on TCRB rearrangement remained unresolved here. The study found fewer insertions and more deletions at VDJ junctions in type 1 diabetes patients. Shorter TCRB CDR3s, moderately but significantly so, were found in Type 1 diabetes patients in all four CD4+ subsets. Any PCR bias toward short templates would affect both groups alike.

Sequenced material consisted of expressed TCRB transcripts (all of the isolated RNA was reverse transcribed). The protocol was immunoSEQ multiplex PCR, while the TCRdb copy is restricted to in-frame clones and leaves out a portion. The table records approximately 260,000 clones, 20% to 25% of them present only once. Germline V lookup: CDR1 SQVTM, CDR2 ANQGSEA. Trimming cost V 4 bases and J 6 bases, with 16 bases left between them. The CDR3 sequence is 14 residues long. As for this clone: Antigen unknown.

The chain employs TRBV29-1 and TRBJ1-5, with D possibly TRBD1 on 5 matching bases. The sequence derives from a woman aged 30 to 39 with type 1 diabetes. Sequenced input: naive CD4+ T cells from blood. The CDR3 loop is CSVALQGSGQPQHF. The CDR3 bases are TGCAGCGTTGCCCTTCAGGGTTCGGGTCAGCCCCAGCATTTT.